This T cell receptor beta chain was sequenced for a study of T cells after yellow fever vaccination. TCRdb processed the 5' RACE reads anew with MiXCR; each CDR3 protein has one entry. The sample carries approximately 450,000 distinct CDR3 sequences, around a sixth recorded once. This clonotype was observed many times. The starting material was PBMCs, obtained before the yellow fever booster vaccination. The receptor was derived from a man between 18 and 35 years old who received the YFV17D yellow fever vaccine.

CDR3 bases: TGCAGTGCTAGAGACCAGGGGGCGCCTGGCTACACCTTC. Its protein is CSARDQGAPGYTF. The J gene is TRBJ1-2, the V gene TRBV20-1; 8 bases map to TRBD1. This CDR3 is built from 13 residues. Germline trimming cut 0 bases from V and 7 bases from J; bases unmatched to any gene: 4. From germline, CDR1 is DFQATT and CDR2 SNEGSKA (reference sequence).